This TCR beta chain was recorded in a study of tumor-infiltrating lymphocytes in oesophageal squamous cell carcinoma. Comments on this clonotype: Without the conserved terminal phenylalanine or tryptophan, this CDR3 likely stems from a read error. It is unclear where the CDR3 begins or ends on the DNA, so no DNA is shown, and the CDR3 is as TCRdb lists it.

Germline V lookup: CDR1 SGHTA, CDR2 FQGNSA. The CDR3 is 21 residues long, ends included. One entry per CDR3 protein results from TCRdb running MiXCR on the PCR reads. This sample has fewer than 15,000 distinct CDR3 sequences, with 51% found just once. Source material: blood. V usage is TRBV7-2 and J usage is TRBJ2-5; TRBD1, the table's D call, lacks a check against the DNA. The TCR sequence derives from a female donor with esophageal squamous cell carcinoma. This CDR3 reads CASSSPRRGGQPTTYEQYFGN.